The entry that follows covers one TCR beta chain sequence. The sample holds a few counts of this clonotype. What antigen it recognizes has not been identified. No much larger clone is present one base from it, and per-base qualities are unavailable. Trimming removed 2 bases from V and 2 bases from J, leaving 16 bases between the germline ends. Counted from cysteine to phenylalanine, this CDR3 has 15 amino acids. Solely the CDR3 DNA is kept, with 45 bases framed from the first base. Looking up the germline V gene (reference sequence) yields CDR1 DFQATT and CDR2 SNEGSKA. This specimen comes from a study of T cell repertoires in cytomegalovirus infection (dated by TCRdb to 2018 to 2020). Concerning the study at large: The HLA type of each donor mattered for the analysis, because public TCR beta signatures pointed to carriage of CMV infection along with the matching HLA type.

Sequencing instrument: Illumina HiSeq 1500. The public reads were run again by TCRdb, first through fastp at Q25 and then through MiXCR, and only productive beta chains were kept. Each entry merges the rows of one CDR3 protein and shows their most common DNA and genes. This sample holds under 300,000 distinct CDR3 sequences; over 15% were observed only once. The ten biggest clones cover less than 60% of the sample. Beyond this particular receptor, the publication reports: The ex vivo response was dominated by HLA-C-restricted CMV-specific TCR beta clonotypes, which also provided the single most frequent clonotype in two of eight donors. In both this cohort and an independent cohort of 352 donors, the cumulative frequency of public TCR beta family members distinguished carriers of CMV infection plus the relevant HLA type.

Material for sequencing was CD8+ T cells from PBMCs. The receptor's source is a human donor in good health (CMV status not recorded). Some clones in this sample may be carry-over from other donors' samples. The sequence is built from TRBV20-1 and TRBJ2-7; a weak D assignment points to TRBD2 (6 bases agree). The CDR3 loop reads CSARKSGGDAYEQYF. The nucleotide sequence is given as TGCAGTGCTAGAAAGTCCGGCGGGGATGCCTACGAGCAGTACTTC.